Presented here are 6 T cell receptor beta chains from one specimen sequenced in a study of beta chain features in type 1 diabetes. Overall study findings and caveats: All four CD4+ subsets from Type 1 diabetes patients carried moderately but significantly shorter TCRB CDR3s.

Their cognate antigens are unknown. Reverse transcription of all isolated RNA meant that expressed TCRB transcripts were sequenced. Sequencing was performed with immunoSEQ multiplex PCR; in TCRdb, only in-frame clones are kept and a portion is missing. The sample yields fewer than 450,000 clones, approximately 12% seen once. The material sequenced was naive CD4+ T cells from blood. These receptors came from a woman aged 18-30 years with type 1 diabetes.

The V gene is TRBV9, the J gene TRBJ2-6; 9 bases are shared with TRBD1. CDR1 is SGDLS, CDR2 YYNGEE, per germline. This CDR3 comprises 17 residues. With 4 bases clipped from V and 0 bases from J, the junction kept 5 bases outside the gene matches. The CDR3, as DNA: TGTGCCAGCAGCATAGGGACAGGGAACTCTGGGGCCAACGTCCTGACTTTC. This gives the protein CASSIGTGNSGANVLTF.

V usage is TRBV7-8 and J usage is TRBJ2-1, with 9 nucleotides matching TRBD2. Germline lookup yields CDR1 SGHVS and CDR2 FQNEAQ. J gave up 15 bases and V 0 bases, and 12 bases lay outside the gene matches. This CDR3 is 15 amino acids long. CDR3 region: CASSLAGSGSSSWFF. Here the CDR3 DNA reads TGTGCCAGCAGCTTAGCGGGTAGCGGGAGCTCCTCTTGGTTCTTC.

The chain joins TRBV5-4 to TRBJ1-1; TRBD1 aligns across 8 bases. This CDR3 comprises 15 residues. The V segment lost 4 bases and the J segment 1 base; nucleotides outside the gene matches: 6. CDR1 and CDR2 from the germline V gene are SGHNT and YYREEE (reference sequence). The CDR3 DNA is TGTGCCAGCAGCGCTCGGACAGGGACGAACACTGAAGCTTTCTTT. This translates into CASSARTGTNTEAFF.

The chain joins TRBV30 to TRBJ2-5, with TRBD2 identical over 13 bases. The V segment lost 5 bases and the J segment 5 bases; nucleotides outside the gene matches: 17. There are 18 residues in the CDR3. The V gene's germline CDR1 is GTSNPN and CDR2 SVGIG (reference sequence). This CDR3 is CAWSGLAGEGGGVETQYF. The CDR3 nucleotides read TGTGCCTGGTCAGGACTAGCGGGAGAGGGGGGGGGAGTGGAGACCCAGTACTTC.

This rearrangement joins TRBV27 to TRBJ2-5; perhaps TRBD1 as D (6 bases). This CDR3 contains 15 residues. Germline V gene sequence: CDR1 MNHEY, CDR2 SMNVEV (reference sequence). Trimming removed 7 bases at V and 1 base at J, with 16 bases between. This CDR3 reads CASNSFLGAQETQYF. The DNA for the CDR3 is TGTGCCAGCAATTCCTTCTTGGGGGCCCAAGAGACCCAGTACTTC.

This clone occurred a few times. The chain recombines TRBV28 with TRBJ1-5; no reliable D call. CDR1 and CDR2 (germline): MDHEN, SYDVKM. Trimming pared 5 bases from V and 5 bases from J, leaving 10 bases between. The CDR3 runs 13 residues. CDR3 nucleotide sequence: TGTGCCAGCAGTCCAGTTCGATATCAGCCCCAGCATTTT. It specifies CASSPVRYQPQHF.